The T cell receptor (beta chain) described here comes from a study of cytomegalovirus exposure and HLA in healthy donors. Study overall: Earlier work reported some 110 million unique TCR beta sequences from about 200 million T cells. Whole-study findings and limits: It was confirmed in vitro that a few of the CMV-associated chains were specific for CMV antigens. Equally common other TCR beta chains were less clonally expanded than HLA-associated ones, a later analysis found.

PCR used 60 Vbeta primers and 13 Jbeta primers. Profiled with immunoSEQ multiplex PCR; TCRdb holds only in-frame clones, not every one. The repertoire table contains 150,000 to 250,000 clones. Germline-derived CDR1 and CDR2 are MNHEY and SMNVEV (reference sequence). The CDR3 has 15 residues. V dropped 3 bases and J dropped 7; count of bases not matched to a gene: 6. Concerning this clone itself: Its antigen is not identified. The sample has other DNA sequences that encode this CDR3 too.

The chain carries TRBV27 and TRBJ2-1; 10 nucleotides align to TRBD2. The receptor comes from a boy between 10 and 17 years old in good health and CMV-seronegative. Input material: PBMCs. Here the CDR3 DNA reads TGTGCCAGCAGTTTCAGCGGGGGGGCCGGGAATGAGCAGTTCTTC. It encodes CASSFSGGAGNEQFF.